The rows below give T cell receptor beta chains drawn from one sample of a study of a mutant IDH1 vaccine in newly diagnosed glioma. Method: immunoSEQ multiplex PCR; TCRdb's copy keeps in-frame clones and lacks some. The table lists about 60,000 clones, 81% of them singletons, with approximately 5% in the top ten. These TCRs' antigens remain unknown. Source: PBMCs, taken from a glioma patient whose treatment included an IDH1 peptide vaccine. These receptors were taken from a man aged 35 to 55 with glioma. CDR3s include the opening cysteine and the closing phenylalanine or tryptophan. A D gene is named only where the DNA matches it firmly. Clone size is not always given. Where it is, it says once, few, many or a class for expanded clones.

-	TRBV6-5	-	TRBJ1-2	TGTGCCAGCAGTTCGGGGGTGATTGGCTACACCTTC	CASSSGVIGYTF
-	TRBV2	-	TRBJ2-5	TGTGCCAGCATCGGCACAGGGGAGACCCAGTACTTC	CASIGTGETQYF
TRBD1	TRBV29-1	-	TRBJ2-7	TGCAGCGCCCGGACAGGGGCAAACGAGCAGTACTTC	CSARTGANEQYF
TRBD2	TRBV7-9	few	TRBJ2-7	TGTGCCAGCAGCTTAGGCGGCGGGAGTAAAACCTACGAGCAGTACTTC	CASSLGGGSKTYEQYF
TRBD2	TRBV5-6	-	TRBJ2-5	TGTGCCAGCAGCGAGCTAGGGGCGGGAGAAGAGACCCAGTACTTC	CASSELGAGEETQYF
TRBD2	TRBV28	-	TRBJ2-6	TGTGCCAGCAGTTTACCGGGACTAGGCTCTGGGGCCAACGTCCTGACTTTC	CASSLPGLGSGANVLTF
-	TRBV6-5	-	TRBJ2-6	TGTGCCAGCAGTTACGGGGTCGGGTCTGGGGCCAACGTCCTGACTTTC	CASSYGVGSGANVLTF
-	TRBV5-1	-	TRBJ1-4	TGCGCCAGCAGCTCCACAGGACAGTCCGTACGGGAAAAACTGTTTTTT	CASSSTGQSVREKLFF
TRBD1	TRBV5-4	-	TRBJ1-2	TGTGCCAGCACCCCCAGGGGGACCTATGGCTACACCTTC	CASTPRGTYGYTF
-	TRBV20-1	few	TRBJ1-1	TGCAGTGCTAGGAAAGGGGAAGCTTTCTTT	CSARKGEAFF
-	TRBV5-1	-	TRBJ2-7	TGCGCCAGCAGCTTGGAAATTAGCTTGGCCTTTAACGAGCAGTACTTC	CASSLEISLAFNEQYF
-	TRBV7-7	-	TRBJ1-6	TGTGCTAGCGGGGTGTGGGGACCTTATAATTCACCCCTCCACTTT	CASGVWGPYNSPLHF
-	TRBV6-1	-	TRBJ1-3	TGTGCCAGCAGGAGGCACACCACTGGAAACACCATATATTTT	CASRRHTTGNTIYF
TRBD1	TRBV5-5	-	TRBJ2-7	TGTGCCAGCAGCTTGGCCCGGACAGGGCCCAACGAGCAGTACTTC	CASSLARTGPNEQYF
-	TRBV10-3	once	TRBJ1-2	TGTGCCATCAGTGAGACGACAGGCTCCTATGGCTACACCTTC	CAISETTGSYGYTF
-	TRBV9	-	TRBJ2-2	TGTGCCAGCAGCCCGACGGATTACACCGGGGAGCTGTTTTTT	CASSPTDYTGELFF
-	TRBV15	-	TRBJ1-2	TGTGCCACCAGCAGAGATCCTCCAACAGGGCAAAAGGGCTATGGCTACACCTTC	CATSRDPPTGQKGYGYTF
-	TRBV5-6	-	TRBJ2-3	TGTGCCAGCAACAGAGGAACAGATACGCAGTATTTT	CASNRGTDTQYF
-	TRBV5-1	-	TRBJ2-3	TGCGCCAGCAGCTTGCCTCGTCGTAACACAGATACGCAGTATTTT	CASSLPRRNTDTQYF
-	TRBV19	-	TRBJ2-1	TGTGCCAGTAGTTCGAAGCGGGCCCTAGTGAATGAGCAGTTCTTC	CASSSKRALVNEQFF